This TCR beta chain was found in a study of OX40 agonist ivuxolimab in advanced cancers. Method: immunoSEQ multiplex PCR; TCRdb's copy keeps in-frame clones and lacks some. The sample includes 50,000 to 55,000 clones, roughly 80% seen only once; the top ten take around 4.3%. The trim removed 5 bases at V and 0 bases at J, leaving 4 bases unmatched. The CDR3 consists of 15 residues. Germline-derived CDR1 and CDR2 are SSHAT and FNYEAQ (reference sequence). The origin of this receptor is an adult with an advanced solid tumor such as melanoma, head and neck, liver or kidney cancer. The sample here was CD4+ or CD8+ T cells sorted from blood, taken in a trial of the OX40 agonist ivuxolimab. The chain joins TRBV7-7 to TRBJ1-3, with 7 bases matching TRBD1. The CDR3 sequence: CASSRGTDSGNTIYF. CDR3 nucleotides: TGTGCCAGCAGCCGCGGGACAGACTCTGGAAACACCATATATTTT.